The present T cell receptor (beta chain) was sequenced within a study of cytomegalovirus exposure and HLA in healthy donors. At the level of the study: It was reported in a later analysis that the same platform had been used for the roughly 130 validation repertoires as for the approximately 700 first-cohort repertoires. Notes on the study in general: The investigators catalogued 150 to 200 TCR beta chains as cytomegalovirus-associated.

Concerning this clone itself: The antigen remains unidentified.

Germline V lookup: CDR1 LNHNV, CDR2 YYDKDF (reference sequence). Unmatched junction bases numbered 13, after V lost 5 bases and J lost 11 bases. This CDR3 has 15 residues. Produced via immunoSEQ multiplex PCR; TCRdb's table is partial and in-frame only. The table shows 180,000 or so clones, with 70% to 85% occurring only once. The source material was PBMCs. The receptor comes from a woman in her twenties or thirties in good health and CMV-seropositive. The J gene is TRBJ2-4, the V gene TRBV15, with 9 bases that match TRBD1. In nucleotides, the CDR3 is TGTGCCACCAGCCGAAGTCCCGGGACAGGGAGACTTCAGTACTTC. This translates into CATSRSPGTGRLQYF.